The 26 T cell receptor beta chains below come from one sample, sequenced in a study of OX40 agonist ivuxolimab in advanced cancers. TCRdb keeps only in-frame clones here, not all; method: immunoSEQ multiplex PCR. The data contain over 50,000 clones, roughly 85% of them singletons. This specimen was CD4+ or CD8+ T cells sorted from blood, taken in a trial of the OX40 agonist ivuxolimab. All receptors derive from an adult with an advanced solid tumor such as melanoma, head and neck, liver or kidney cancer.

In DNA, the CDR3 is TGTGCCAGCATCCCAGGGACAGGGGGAACCGGGGAGCTGTTTTTT. Protein product: CASIPGTGGTGELFF. V gene TRBV6-6 combines with J gene TRBJ2-2, with TRBD1 matching 11 bases. The CDR3 sequence is 15 residues long. After removal of 7 bases from V and 5 bases from J, the junction contained 6 bases not matched to a gene. CDR1 and CDR2 (germline): MNHNY, SVGAGI (reference sequence).

The chain uses TRBV7-3 and TRBJ2-1; TRBD1 matches 11 bases. Germline V gives CDR1 SGHTA, CDR2 FQGTGA. The CDR3 covers 15 residues. Trimming cost V 0 bases and J 9 bases; bases outside gene matches: 4. CDR3 protein: CASSLTRTGGGEQFF. In DNA form, the CDR3 reads TGTGCCAGCAGCTTAACCCGGACAGGGGGCGGTGAGCAGTTCTTC.

This clone has a single count. CDR3 nucleotides: TGTGCCAGCAGCTTCGGTCAAAGGACAGTTAATGAAAAACTGTTTTTT. It is translated as CASSFGQRTVNEKLFF. V and J are TRBV5-6 and TRBJ1-4; weak D call: TRBD1 (6 bases). V lost 2 bases and J lost 4, with 15 bases in between. The CDR3 consists of 16 residues. Germline values: CDR1 SGHDT, CDR2 YYEEEE. Filled out from reference TRBV5-6 and TRBJ1-4, the complete variable domain reads DAGVTQSPTHLIKTRGQQVTLRCSPKSGHDTVSWYQQALGQGPQFIFQYYEEEERQRGNFPDRFSGHQFPNYSSELNVNALLLGDSALYLCASSFGQRTVNEKLFFGSGTQLSVL.

The chain recombines TRBV6-1 with TRBJ1-2; the D gene is possibly TRBD1 (6 bases). Germline V gives CDR1 MNHNS, CDR2 SASEGT. V dropped 8 bases and J dropped 4 bases, with 14 bases sitting between them. The CDR3 length is 13 residues. The chain's CDR3 is CASEKGGGYGYTF. The CDR3 coding sequence is TGTGCCAGCGAGAAAGGGGGGGGCTATGGCTACACCTTC.

This rearrangement joins TRBV2 to TRBJ2-3; TRBD2 is a possible D gene (6 bases). The ends were cut back, 4 bases at V and 0 bases at J, with 8 bases in the middle. The CDR3 spans 14 residues. The germline CDR1 and CDR2 sequences are SNHLY and FYNNEI. The CDR3 DNA is TGTGCCAGCAGTGCGGGACTTAGCACAGATACGCAGTATTTT. It yields the protein CASSAGLSTDTQYF. The full variable domain, rest sourced from reference TRBV2 and TRBJ2-3, is EPEVTQTPSHQVTQMGQEVILRCVPISNHLYFYWYRQILGQKVEFLVSFYNNEISEKSEIFDDQFSVERPDGSNFTLKIRSTKLEDSAMYFCASSAGLSTDTQYFGPGTRLTVL.

The chain links TRBV2 to TRBJ2-1; TRBD2 agrees at 11 bases. This CDR3 spans 16 amino acids. Germline V gene sequence: CDR1 SNHLY, CDR2 FYNNEI. J gave up 5 bases and V 7 bases, and 10 bases lay outside the gene matches. The CDR3 sequence is CASTTLAGAPHNEQFF. The CDR3, as DNA: TGTGCCAGCACCACACTAGCGGGGGCCCCACACAATGAGCAGTTCTTC.

This chain uses TRBV15 with TRBJ2-3, with 7 bases that match TRBD2. Germline V gene lookup returns CDR1 LNHNV and CDR2 YYDKDF (reference sequence). This CDR3 has 16 amino acids. V was clipped by 1 base and J by 2 bases; unmatched bases: 6. The DNA of the CDR3 is TGTGCCACCAGCAGAGCGGGGGGTTGGTCCACAGATACGCAGTATTTT. Encoded protein: CATSRAGGWSTDTQYF.

The gene calls are TRBV7-8 and TRBJ1-5, with TRBD1 identical over 9 bases. The CDR3 spans 13 residues. CDR1 is SGHVS, CDR2 FQNEAQ, per germline. With V trimmed by 4 bases and J by 7 bases, 2 bases remained unmatched. The CDR3 region has the DNA TGTGCCAGCAGCTGGACAGGGGACCAGCCCCAGCATTTT. It codes for CASSWTGDQPQHF.

This rearrangement joins TRBV5-1 to TRBJ2-7; possibly TRBD1 for D (6 bases). The germline V gene encodes CDR1 SGHRS and CDR2 YFSETQ. The CDR3 totals 16 residues. Trimming removed 4 bases at V and 5 bases at J, with 22 bases between. The CDR3 spells CASSPGPGVDSDEQYF. DNA of the CDR3: TGCGCCAGCAGCCCGGGCCCAGGGGTCGATTCGGACGAGCAGTACTTC.

V and J are TRBV9 and TRBJ1-1; D is unclear. Looked up from germline, CDR1 is SGDLS and CDR2 is YYNGEE. This CDR3 spans 14 amino acids. V was clipped by 4 bases and J by 5 bases, with 15 bases between them. CDR3 amino acids: CASSPAVGWTEAFF. CDR3 bases: TGTGCCAGCAGCCCAGCGGTGGGTTGGACTGAAGCTTTCTTT.

The chain links TRBV6-5 to TRBJ1-1; D perhaps matches TRBD1 (5 bases). The germline V gene has CDR1 MNHEY and CDR2 SVGAGI. Trimming took off 2 bases at V and 5 bases at J, with 9 bases between the two ends. The CDR3 sequence is 13 residues long. CDR3 nucleotides: TGTGCCAGCAGTTACGGGGGTGGTACTGAAGCTTTCTTT. Its translation is CASSYGGGTEAFF.

The rearrangement joins TRBV7-2 to TRBJ2-5, with 9 bases identical to TRBD2. The J segment lost 3 bases and the V segment lost 5 bases, leaving 7 bases of the junction unmatched. Germline CDR1 SGHTA, CDR2 FQGNSA. The length of the CDR3 is 15 residues. The chain's CDR3 is CASSLGSSGKETQYF. The DNA for the CDR3 is TGTGCCAGCAGCCTGGGGTCTAGCGGGAAAGAGACCCAGTACTTC.

The rearrangement links TRBV6-4 to TRBJ2-3; D may be TRBD2 (6 bases). Trimming removed 3 bases at V and 5 bases at J, with 12 bases between. The CDR3 has 14 residues. From germline, CDR1 is MRHNA and CDR2 SNTAGT. CDR3 bases: TGTGCCAGCAGTGAAAACCACGGGGGAGATACGCAGTATTTT. Its protein is CASSENHGGDTQYF.

CDR3 residues: CASTPGGRDYTF. In nucleotides, the CDR3 is TGTGCCAGCACCCCAGGGGGCAGGGACTACACCTTC. This sequence joins TRBV6-1 and TRBJ1-2; TRBD1 agrees at 8 bases. CDR1 and CDR2 from the germline V gene are MNHNS and SASEGT. CDR3 length equals 12 residues. V dropped 7 bases and J dropped 10; count of bases not matched to a gene: 8.

The rearrangement joins TRBV7-6 to TRBJ2-7; 14 bases fit TRBD2. Germline values: CDR1 SGHVS, CDR2 FNYEAQ. V lost 0 bases and J lost 2; bases outside the gene matches: 3. This CDR3 has 17 residues. The CDR3 sequence: CASSLAPTSGGAYEQYF. CDR3 sequence (DNA): TGTGCCAGCAGCTTAGCCCCGACTAGCGGGGGGGCCTACGAGCAGTACTTC.

This sequence joins TRBV19 and TRBJ2-7, with D possibly TRBD1 on 5 matching bases. With 3 bases removed from V and 7 bases from J, the gap between germline ends came to 16 bases. Germline assignment: CDR1 LNHDA and CDR2 SQIVND (reference sequence). The CDR3 runs 14 residues. Written as DNA, the CDR3 is TGTGCCAGTAGTATCCAGGGATTGGCTAGAGAGCAGTACTTC. Protein: CASSIQGLAREQYF.

Only a few counts were recorded for this clone. The J gene is TRBJ2-7, the V gene TRBV7-2; TRBD2 matches 12 bases. CDR1 and CDR2 (germline): SGHTA, FQGNSA. This CDR3 is built from 14 residues. V trimming: 4 bases; J trimming: 7 bases; junction bases outside the gene matches: 5. CDR3 DNA: TGTGCCAGCAGCTCTAGCGGGGGGGCTGGTGAGCAGTACTTC. The encoded protein is CASSSSGGAGEQYF.

V gene TRBV6-6 combines with J gene TRBJ1-5; maybe TRBD1 (5 bases). Germline V lookup: CDR1 MNHNY, CDR2 SVGAGI (reference sequence). There are 15 residues in the CDR3. Trimming cost V 3 bases and J 4 bases, with 13 bases left between them. This CDR3 reads CASSYRSAGNQPQHF. As DNA, the CDR3 is TGTGCCAGCAGTTATCGTTCGGCAGGGAATCAGCCCCAGCATTTT.

V and J are TRBV28 and TRBJ1-5, with D possibly matching TRBD1 (6 bases). The CDR3 spans 15 residues. Germline V lookup: CDR1 MDHEN, CDR2 SYDVKM. Trimming took off 10 bases at V and 2 bases at J, with 18 bases between the two ends. CDR3 sequence (DNA): TGTGCCACCCAGTCCTGGACAGTTGGCAATCAGCCCCAGCATTTT. It translates to CATQSWTVGNQPQHF.

This chain uses TRBV6-5 with TRBJ1-2; 10 nucleotides agree with TRBD1. The CDR3 is 13 amino acids. The V and J ends lost 6 bases and 8 bases, in that order; junction bases with no gene match: 6. Looked up from germline, CDR1 is MNHEY and CDR2 is SVGAGI. For the CDR3, the DNA is TGTGCCAGCAGCCAGGGACAGGGGAGAGGCTACACCTTC. Its protein is CASSQGQGRGYTF.

The J gene is TRBJ1-1, the V gene TRBV7-9; no clear D. In germline, CDR1 is SEHNR, CDR2 FQNEAQ (reference sequence). The CDR3 runs 12 residues. Deletions cut 0 bases from V and 6 bases from J, with 5 bases between. The CDR3 region is CASSLAGSEAFF. CDR3 nucleotides: TGTGCCAGCAGCTTAGCAGGGTCTGAAGCTTTCTTT.

The rearrangement links TRBV19 to TRBJ2-1, with D perhaps being TRBD1 or TRBD2 (5 bases each). The V and J ends lost 1 base and 8 bases respectively, with 15 bases between them. This CDR3 is 15 amino acids long. CDR1 and CDR2 (germline): LNHDA, SQIVND (reference sequence). CDR3 loop: CASSIGGEKRHEQFF. CDR3 in DNA: TGTGCCAGTAGTATAGGAGGGGAAAAGCGCCATGAGCAGTTCTTC. The full variable domain, with the rest looked up from reference TRBV19 and TRBJ2-1, is DGGITQSPKYLFRKEGQNVTLSCEQNLNHDAMYWYRQDPGQGLRLIYYSQIVNDFQKGDIAEGYSVSREKKESFPLTVTSAQKNPTAFYLCASSIGGEKRHEQFFGPGTRLTVL.

This chain links TRBV5-1 with TRBJ1-3; D is unresolved. V lost 4 bases and J 0 bases, leaving 14 bases between the germline ends. Germline lookup yields CDR1 SGHRS and CDR2 YFSETQ. The CDR3 has 16 residues. CDR3 region: CASSKDTESSGNTIYF. The CDR3 coding sequence is TGCGCCAGCAGCAAAGACACCGAGAGCTCTGGAAACACCATATATTTT.

The chain has TRBV7-3 and TRBJ2-3; D perhaps matches TRBD2 (6 bases). This CDR3 spans 16 amino acids. CDR1 is SGHTA, CDR2 FQGTGA, per germline. The germline V and J ends were trimmed by 1 base and 0 bases, with 11 bases remaining between them. As DNA, the CDR3 is TGTGCCAGCAGCTTAAGTGGCGGGACTAGCACAGATACGCAGTATTTT. Encoded protein: CASSLSGGTSTDTQYF. Full variable domain (outside the CDR3, taken from reference TRBV7-3 and TRBJ2-3): GAGVSQTPSNKVTEKGKYVELRCDPISGHTALYWYRQSLGQGPEFLIYFQGTGAADDSGLPNDRFFAVRPEGSVSTLKIQRTERGDSAVYLCASSLSGGTSTDTQYFGPGTRLTVL.

The chain combines TRBV19 with TRBJ2-7; D possibly uses TRBD1 or TRBD2 (6 bases each). Germline CDR1 and CDR2: LNHDA and SQIVND (reference sequence). The CDR3 is 12 amino acids. Trimming took 4 bases from V and 12 from J, leaving 16 bases between them. CDR3 loop: CASSTNAGQRYF. As DNA, the CDR3 is TGTGCCAGTAGTACGAACGCGGGACAAAGGTACTTC.

The chain couples TRBV6-1 to TRBJ1-6; D unresolved. The germline V gene encodes CDR1 MNHNS and CDR2 SASEGT. V was shortened by 2 bases and J by 8 bases, with 16 bases between the two germline ends. The CDR3 is 16 amino acids. CDR3 protein: CASSEFYGIRDSPLHF. In DNA, the CDR3 is TGTGCCAGCAGTGAATTCTATGGGATCCGGGATTCACCCCTCCACTTT.